One TCR beta chain is described in this entry. This entry is derived from a study of blood T cell repertoires in COVID-19. Overall study context: Acute and convalescent COVID-19 samples came from the United States, Italy and Spain.

How the authors handled the data: The assay estimated nucleated cells by amplifying reference gene primers. Profiling relied on immunoSEQ multiplex PCR, and the TCRdb table lists in-frame clones only, not all of them. V and J calls and clone size are given by that table; D and trimming were obtained from the DNA. The sample lists approximately 60,000 clones, around 83% occurring once. CDR1 and CDR2 (germline): SQVTM, ANQGSEA. Trimming removed 4 bases at V and 6 bases at J, with 15 bases between. The CDR3 extends over 13 amino acids. The clonotype was recovered from a human donor in a cohort sampled during active COVID-19. Source material: peripheral blood. The rearrangement links TRBV29-1 to TRBJ1-1; maybe TRBD1 (6 bases). The CDR3 region has the DNA TGCAGCGTTGGAGGGGGTTGGAATCCTGAAGCTTTCTTT. Its translation is CSVGGGWNPEAFF.